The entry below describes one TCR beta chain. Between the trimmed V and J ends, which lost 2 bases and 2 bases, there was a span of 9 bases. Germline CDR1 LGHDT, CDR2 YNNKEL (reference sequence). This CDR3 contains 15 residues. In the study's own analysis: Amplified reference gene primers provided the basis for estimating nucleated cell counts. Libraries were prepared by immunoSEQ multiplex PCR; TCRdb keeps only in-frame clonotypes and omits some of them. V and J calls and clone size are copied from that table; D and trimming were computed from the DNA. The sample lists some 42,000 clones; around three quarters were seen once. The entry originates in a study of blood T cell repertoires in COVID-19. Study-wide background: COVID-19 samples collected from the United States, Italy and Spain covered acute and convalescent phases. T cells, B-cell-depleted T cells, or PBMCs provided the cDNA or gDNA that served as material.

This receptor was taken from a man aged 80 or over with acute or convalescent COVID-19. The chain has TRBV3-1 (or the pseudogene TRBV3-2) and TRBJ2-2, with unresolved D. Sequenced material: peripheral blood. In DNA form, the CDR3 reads TGTGCCAGCAGCCAACCGCGACTTAACACCGGGGAGCTGTTTTTT. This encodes CASSQPRLNTGELFF.